This TCR beta chain appears in the sequencing data of a study of blood T cell repertoires in COVID-19. Study summary: There were acute and convalescent COVID-19 samples, and they came from the United States, Italy and Spain.

This CDR3 spans 16 amino acids. V lost 4 bases and J lost 0, with 13 bases in between. CDR1 is KGHSH and CDR2 is LQKENI in the germline V gene. Data came from immunoSEQ multiplex PCR; TCRdb stores just in-frame clones and leaves some out. Among 150,000 to 200,000 clones, 80% to 85% were seen once, and the ten largest hold about 2.7%. Sequenced sample: peripheral blood. The sequence derives from a human donor with acute or convalescent COVID-19. The donor label of this sample is uncertain. The chain carries TRBV18 and TRBJ2-1, with a possible D match to TRBD1 (5 bases). In DNA, the CDR3 is TGTGCCAGCTCACTCAGGGTTTCGAGCTCCTACAATGAGCAGTTCTTC. Residues: CASSLRVSSSYNEQFF.